This paragraph reports one T cell receptor (beta chain). Its antigen remains unidentified. This record belongs to a study of T cells after yellow fever vaccination. Findings and caveats of the study: Once the booster was given, most primary-vaccination clones reappeared, at 95% to 98% for CD4 and around 90% for CD8.

Germline lookup yields CDR1 DFQATT and CDR2 SNEGSKA (reference sequence). V was cut by 0 bases and J by 8 bases, with 15 bases left in between. The CDR3 has 14 amino acids. A universal primer site and UMIs were added as TCR cDNA was made by 5'RACE template switching. TCRdb reprocessed the 5' RACE reads via MiXCR and lists one record per CDR3 protein. The sample lists some 390,000 distinct CDR3 sequences; about 6.2% were seen once. The chain carries TRBV20-1 and TRBJ2-3, with D uncertain. The clonotype was recovered from a man between 25 and 39 years old who received the YFV17D yellow fever vaccine. The source material was PBMCs, sampled 5 days after the yellow fever booster vaccination. The CDR3 DNA is TGCAGTGCTAGAGATGGGCCCTCGCGAGGTACGCAGTATTTT. This translates into CSARDGPSRGTQYF.